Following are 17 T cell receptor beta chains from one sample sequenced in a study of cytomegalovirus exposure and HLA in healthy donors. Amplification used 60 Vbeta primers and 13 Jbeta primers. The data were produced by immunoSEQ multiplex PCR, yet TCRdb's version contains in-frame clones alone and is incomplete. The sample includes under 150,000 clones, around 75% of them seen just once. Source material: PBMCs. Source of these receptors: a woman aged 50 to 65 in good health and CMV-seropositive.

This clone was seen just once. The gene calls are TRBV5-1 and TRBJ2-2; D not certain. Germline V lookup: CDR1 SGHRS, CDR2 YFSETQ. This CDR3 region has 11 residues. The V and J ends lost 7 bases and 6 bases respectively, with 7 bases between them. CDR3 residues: CASGPAGELFF. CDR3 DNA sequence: TGCGCCAGCGGGCCCGCCGGGGAGCTGTTTTTT.

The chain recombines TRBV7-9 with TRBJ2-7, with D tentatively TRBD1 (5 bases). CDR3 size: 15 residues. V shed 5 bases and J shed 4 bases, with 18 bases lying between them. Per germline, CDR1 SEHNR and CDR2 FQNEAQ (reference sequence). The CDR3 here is CASSHQVGPGYEQYF. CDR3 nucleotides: TGTGCCAGCAGCCACCAGGTCGGGCCAGGGTACGAGCAGTACTTC.

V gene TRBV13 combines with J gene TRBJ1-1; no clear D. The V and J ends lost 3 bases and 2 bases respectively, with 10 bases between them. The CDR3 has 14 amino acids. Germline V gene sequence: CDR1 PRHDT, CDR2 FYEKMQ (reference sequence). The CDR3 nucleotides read TGTGCCAGCAGCTTGCCAAACAGAAACACTGAAGCTTTCTTT. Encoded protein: CASSLPNRNTEAFF.

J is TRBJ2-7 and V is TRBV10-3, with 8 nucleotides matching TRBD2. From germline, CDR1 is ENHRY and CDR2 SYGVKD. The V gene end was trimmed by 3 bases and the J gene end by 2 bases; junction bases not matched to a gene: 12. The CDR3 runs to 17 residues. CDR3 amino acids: CAISELARAGDPYEQYF. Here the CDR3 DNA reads TGTGCCATCAGTGAATTGGCCCGAGCGGGAGACCCCTACGAGCAGTACTTC.

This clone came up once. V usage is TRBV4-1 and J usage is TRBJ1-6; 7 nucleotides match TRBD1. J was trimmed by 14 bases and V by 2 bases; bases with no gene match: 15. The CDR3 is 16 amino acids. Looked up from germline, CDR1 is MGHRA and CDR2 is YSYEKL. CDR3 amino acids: CASSQPRRGLRATLHF. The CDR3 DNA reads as TGCGCCAGCAGCCAACCGAGGAGGGGGCTAAGGGCCACCCTCCACTTT.

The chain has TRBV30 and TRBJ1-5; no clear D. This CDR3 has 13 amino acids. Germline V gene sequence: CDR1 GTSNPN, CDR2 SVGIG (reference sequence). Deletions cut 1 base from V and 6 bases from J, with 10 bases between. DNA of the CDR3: TGTGCCTGGAGTGCGAGAGGTAGTCAGCCCCAGCATTTT. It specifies CAWSARGSQPQHF.

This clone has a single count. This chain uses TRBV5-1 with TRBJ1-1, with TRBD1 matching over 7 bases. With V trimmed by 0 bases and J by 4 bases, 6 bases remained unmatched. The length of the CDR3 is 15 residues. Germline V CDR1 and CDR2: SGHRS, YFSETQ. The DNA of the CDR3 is TGCGCCAGCAGCTTGGAGGGCAGGGGGAGCACTGAAGCTTTCTTT. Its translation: CASSLEGRGSTEAFF.

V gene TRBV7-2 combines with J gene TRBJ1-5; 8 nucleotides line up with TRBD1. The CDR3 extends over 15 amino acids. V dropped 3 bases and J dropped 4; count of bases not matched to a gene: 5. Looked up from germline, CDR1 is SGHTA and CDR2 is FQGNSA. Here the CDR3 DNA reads TGTGCCAGCAGCTTCACGGGACAGGTTAATCAGCCCCAGCATTTT. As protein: CASSFTGQVNQPQHF.

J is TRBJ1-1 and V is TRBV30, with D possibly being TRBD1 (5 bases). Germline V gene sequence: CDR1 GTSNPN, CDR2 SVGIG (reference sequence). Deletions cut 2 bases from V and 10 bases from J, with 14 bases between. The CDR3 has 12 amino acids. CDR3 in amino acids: CAWSPQVGGAFF. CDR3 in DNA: TGTGCCTGGAGTCCACAGGTCGGCGGAGCTTTCTTT. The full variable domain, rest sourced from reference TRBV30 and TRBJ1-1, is SQTIHQWPATLVQPVGSPLSLECTVEGTSNPNLYWYRQAAGRGLQLLFYSVGIGQISSEVPQNLSASRPQDRQFILSSKKLLLSDSGFYLCAWSPQVGGAFFGQGTRLTVV.

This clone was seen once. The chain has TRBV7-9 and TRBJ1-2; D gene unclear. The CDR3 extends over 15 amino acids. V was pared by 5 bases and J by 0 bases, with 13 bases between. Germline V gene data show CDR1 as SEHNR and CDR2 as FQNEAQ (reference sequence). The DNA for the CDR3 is TGTGCCAGCAGCCTAACGAGGCCGACTAACTATGGCTACACCTTC. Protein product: CASSLTRPTNYGYTF.

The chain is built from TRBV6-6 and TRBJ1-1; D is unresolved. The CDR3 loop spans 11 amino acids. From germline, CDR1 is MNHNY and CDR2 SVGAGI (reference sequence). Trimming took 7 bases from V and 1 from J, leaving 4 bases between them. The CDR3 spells CASKRNTEAFF. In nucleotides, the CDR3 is TGTGCCAGCAAGCGGAACACTGAAGCTTTCTTT.

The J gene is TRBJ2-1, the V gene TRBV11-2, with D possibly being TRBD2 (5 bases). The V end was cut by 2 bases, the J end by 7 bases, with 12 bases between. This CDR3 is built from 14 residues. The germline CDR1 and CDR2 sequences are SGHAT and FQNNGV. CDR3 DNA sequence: TGTGCCAGCAGCTTATGGGAGTCTAGTAATGAGCAGTTCTTC. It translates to CASSLWESSNEQFF. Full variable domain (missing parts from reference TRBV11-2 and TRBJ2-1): EAGVAQSPRYKIIEKRQSVAFWCNPISGHATLYWYQQILGQGPKLLIQFQNNGVVDDSQLPKDRFSAERLKGVDSTLKIQPAKLEDSAVYLCASSLWESSNEQFFGPGTRLTVL.

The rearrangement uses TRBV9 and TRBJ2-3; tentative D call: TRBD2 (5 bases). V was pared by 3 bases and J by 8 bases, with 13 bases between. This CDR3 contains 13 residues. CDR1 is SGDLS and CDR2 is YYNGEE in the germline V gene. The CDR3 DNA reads TGTGCCAGCAGCGGCGCACTAGGTAGTACGCAGTATTTT. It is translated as CASSGALGSTQYF.

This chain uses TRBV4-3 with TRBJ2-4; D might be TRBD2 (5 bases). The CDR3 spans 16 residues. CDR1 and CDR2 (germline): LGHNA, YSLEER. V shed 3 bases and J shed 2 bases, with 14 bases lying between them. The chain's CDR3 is CASSHSITRSKNIQYF. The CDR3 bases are TGCGCCAGCAGCCACTCCATTACTAGGTCCAAAAACATTCAGTACTTC.

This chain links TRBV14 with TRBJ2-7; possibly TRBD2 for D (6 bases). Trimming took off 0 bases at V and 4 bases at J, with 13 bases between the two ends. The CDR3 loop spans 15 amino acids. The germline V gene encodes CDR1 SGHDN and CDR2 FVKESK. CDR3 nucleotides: TGTGCCAGCAGCCAAGAACCCGGGGGTATTTACGAGCAGTACTTC. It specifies CASSQEPGGIYEQYF.

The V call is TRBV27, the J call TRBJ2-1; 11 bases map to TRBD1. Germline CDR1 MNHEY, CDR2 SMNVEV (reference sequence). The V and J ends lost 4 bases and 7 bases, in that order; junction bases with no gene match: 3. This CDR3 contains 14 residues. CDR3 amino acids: CASSSGTGGNEQFF. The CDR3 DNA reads TGTGCCAGCAGTTCCGGGACAGGGGGTAATGAGCAGTTCTTC.

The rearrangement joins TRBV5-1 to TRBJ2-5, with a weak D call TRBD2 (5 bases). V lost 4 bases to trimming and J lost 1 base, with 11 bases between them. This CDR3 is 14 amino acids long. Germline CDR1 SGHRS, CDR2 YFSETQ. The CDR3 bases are TGCGCCAGCAGCCCCACGGGGAGCCAAGAGACCCAGTACTTC. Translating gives CASSPTGSQETQYF.